One sample yielded the 5 T cell receptor beta chains listed below, sequenced in a study of patients and donors after allogeneic stem cell transplantation. TCRdb ran MiXCR on the RT-PCR reads and lists one entry per CDR3 protein. The sample has over 150,000 distinct CDR3 sequences, roughly 30% seen once. Material for sequencing was blood, either unsorted or a sorted T cell fraction (not recorded which). The receptors shown here come from a human donor who was either an allogeneic HSCT recipient or a stem cell or donor lymphocyte infusion donor (not recorded which). It is not recorded whose cells these are; they may come from a transplant donor.

This clonotype was counted a few times. This sequence joins TRBV30 and TRBJ2-7; D unresolved. Trimming cost V 0 bases and J 1 base, with 4 bases left between them. Germline lookup yields CDR1 GTSNPN and CDR2 SVGIG (reference sequence). This CDR3 has 12 amino acids. The CDR3 nucleotides are TGTGCCTGGAGTGTAACGTCCTACGAGCAGTACTTC. This gives the protein CAWSVTSYEQYF. Supplemented by reference TRBV30 and TRBJ2-7, the full variable domain reads SQTIHQWPATLVQPVGSPLSLECTVEGTSNPNLYWYRQAAGRGLQLLFYSVGIGQISSEVPQNLSASRPQDRQFILSSKKLLLSDSGFYLCAWSVTSYEQYFGPGTRLTVT.

The V and J genes are TRBV27 and TRBJ1-3; D uncertain. The CDR3 spans 15 residues. Germline CDR1 and CDR2: MNHEY and SMNVEV (reference sequence). V lost 5 bases to trimming and J lost 0 bases, with 11 bases between them. This chain's CDR3 is CASSKGAFSGNTIYF. The CDR3, as DNA: TGTGCCAGCAGTAAGGGAGCCTTCTCTGGAAACACCATATATTTT.

This clonotype was counted between two and nine times. The chain recombines TRBV15 with TRBJ1-6, with a weak D call TRBD1 (6 bases). In germline, CDR1 is LNHNV, CDR2 YYDKDF (reference sequence). V lost 8 bases to trimming and J lost 9 bases, with 20 bases between them. There are 15 residues in the CDR3. CDR3 DNA: TGTGCCACCTCGCGTTCGGGGGCGAACTTTTCACCCCTCCACTTT. Protein product: CATSRSGANFSPLHF.

This clonotype appeared a few times. The J gene is TRBJ2-7, the V gene TRBV27; 7 bases are shared with TRBD2. The CDR3 is made up of 12 amino acids. The junction had 4 bases not matched to a gene; V was cut back by 5 bases and J by 6 bases. The germline V gene has CDR1 MNHEY and CDR2 SMNVEV (reference sequence). CDR3 protein: CASSSGTPEQYF. The CDR3 DNA sequence: TGTGCCAGCAGTAGCGGGACCCCCGAGCAGTACTTC.

This clonotype was observed at least ten times. The genes are TRBV7-6 and TRBJ1-6; D call uncertain. In germline, CDR1 is SGHVS, CDR2 FNYEAQ. The V gene lost 2 bases and the J gene lost 0 bases, with 2 bases spanning the gap. CDR3 size: 14 residues. The CDR3 DNA reads as TGTGCCAGCAGCTTACGCTCCTATAATTCACCCCTCCACTTT. It encodes CASSLRSYNSPLHF.